The text below deals with one T cell receptor beta chain. The data stem from a study of CD8 T cells in Susac syndrome. As for the study in general: Among the Susac syndrome patients who underwent sequencing, roughly six had clinically active disease, while under 10 of them were in remission.

V was clipped by 3 bases and J by 5 bases, with 5 bases between them. Germline CDR1 LGHDT, CDR2 YNNKEL (reference sequence). This CDR3 has 13 amino acids. TCR beta sequencing covered blood CD8+ and CD4+ T cells. FACS enriched CD8+ TEMRA cells, while bulk CD8+ and CD4+ were negatively isolated. cDNA came from about 0.5 to 1 ug RNA primed by random hexamers. Multiplex immunoSEQ PCR targeted 54 Vbeta and 13 Jbeta TCR beta segments. A single record per CDR3 protein comes from TCRdb applying MiXCR to the immunoSEQ multiplex PCR reads. The sample carries approximately 190,000 distinct CDR3 sequences, almost 96% recorded once.

The chain carries TRBV3-1 and TRBJ1-6; no reliable D call. The sequenced sample consisted of CD4+ T cells from PBMCs. The source of this sequence is a human donor with Susac syndrome. CDR3: CASSQADNSPLHF. The CDR3 nucleotides are TGTGCCAGCAGCCAGGCGGATAATTCACCCCTCCACTTT.